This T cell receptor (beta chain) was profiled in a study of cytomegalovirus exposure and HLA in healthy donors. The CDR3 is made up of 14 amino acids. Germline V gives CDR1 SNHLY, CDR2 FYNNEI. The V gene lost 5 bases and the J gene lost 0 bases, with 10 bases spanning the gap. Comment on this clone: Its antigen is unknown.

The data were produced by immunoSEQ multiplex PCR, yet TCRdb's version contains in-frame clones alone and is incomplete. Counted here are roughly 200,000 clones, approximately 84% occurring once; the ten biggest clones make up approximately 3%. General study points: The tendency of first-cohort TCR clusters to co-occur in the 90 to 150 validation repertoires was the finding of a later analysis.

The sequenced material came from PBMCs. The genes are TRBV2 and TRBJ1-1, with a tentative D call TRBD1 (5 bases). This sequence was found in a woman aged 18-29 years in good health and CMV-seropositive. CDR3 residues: CASSPRQMNTEAFF. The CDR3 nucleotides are TGTGCCAGCAGTCCCCGACAGATGAACACTGAAGCTTTCTTT.